Shown below are 20 T cell receptor beta chains from a single sample sequenced in a study of T cells in Graves' hyperthyroidism and ophthalmopathy (dated by TCRdb to about 2019). Libraries were prepared through multiplex PCR. TCRdb shows the sequencer as Illumina HiSeq 2000. TCR beta CDR3 regions were amplified from RNA transcripts. A first-round RT-PCR of the TCR CDR3 used the HTBI primer set with the Qiagen OneStep RT-PCR kit. TCRdb reprocessed the public reads (quality trimming at Q25 with fastp, clone calling with MiXCR) and kept in-frame beta chains. Identical CDR3 protein sequences are pooled into one entry, listed with their most common genes and DNA. For this sample there are 300,000 to 500,000 distinct CDR3 sequences; 14% to 15% appear just once. The ten largest clones take up less than 35% of the sample. Sequenced material: blood. These receptors all come from a woman younger than 45 with Graves' hyperthyroidism.

The V and J genes are TRBV20-1 and TRBJ2-4; D gene ambiguous. Germline assignment: CDR1 DFQATT and CDR2 SNEGSKA (reference sequence). The CDR3 loop spans 13 amino acids. Trimming removed 3 bases at V and 5 bases at J, with 11 bases between. The CDR3: CSASFLAENIQYF. CDR3 in DNA: TGCAGTGCTAGCTTCCTGGCCGAAAACATTCAGTACTTC.

This rearrangement joins TRBV20-1 to TRBJ2-2; 9 nucleotides align to TRBD1. After removal of 3 bases from V and 4 bases from J, the junction contained 3 bases not matched to a gene. Germline CDR1 is DFQATT and CDR2 is SNEGSKA (reference sequence). This CDR3 is built from 14 residues. This CDR3 is CSASKTGGTGELFF. The DNA for the CDR3 is TGCAGTGCTAGTAAGACAGGGGGCACCGGGGAGCTGTTTTTT.

This clonotype was picked up many times. This chain joins TRBV11-2 and TRBJ2-7; the match to TRBD2 covers 13 bases. The CDR3 covers 18 residues. V gave up 5 bases and J gave up 2 bases; unmatched junction bases: 12. Germline V gives CDR1 SGHAT, CDR2 FQNNGV. The CDR3 DNA sequence: TGTGCCAGCAGCCTTACTAGCGGGAGGGCCCGAGGGGCCTACGAGCAGTACTTC. Protein: CASSLTSGRARGAYEQYF.

There are many counts of this clonotype. The chain couples TRBV24-1 to TRBJ2-3; D is possibly TRBD1 (5 bases). Between the trimmed V and J ends, which lost 4 bases and 0 bases, there was a span of 10 bases. The germline V gene has CDR1 KGHDR and CDR2 SFDVKD. This CDR3 region has 15 residues. The CDR3 here is CATSDQRQSTDTQYF. CDR3 nucleotide sequence: TGTGCCACCAGTGACCAGAGACAGAGCACAGATACGCAGTATTTT.

This clonotype was detected a few times. This chain connects TRBV10-2 to TRBJ2-1; D is unclear. This CDR3 spans 11 amino acids. The germline V and J ends were trimmed by 9 bases and 3 bases, with 6 bases remaining between them. Germline-derived CDR1 and CDR2 are WSHSY and SAAADI. CDR3 amino acids: CASTNYNEQFF. The CDR3 bases are TGCGCCAGTACCAACTACAATGAGCAGTTCTTC.

A few counts support this clonotype. The V and J genes are TRBV18 and TRBJ2-2, with TRBD2 matching over 10 bases. V was clipped by 5 bases and J by 0 bases; unmatched bases: 3. Germline V CDR1 and CDR2: KGHSH, LQKENI. This CDR3 region has 16 residues. This CDR3 reads CASSSGLATNTGELFF. The CDR3, as DNA: TGTGCCAGCTCATCGGGACTAGCGACGAACACCGGGGAGCTGTTTTTT.

Concerning this clonotype itself: It may be a read error: a sequence one base away is much more abundant. This chain joins TRBV19 and TRBJ2-2, with 8 bases identical to TRBD1. The CDR3 covers 13 residues. Germline loops: CDR1 LNHDA, CDR2 SQIVND (reference sequence). CDR3 DNA sequence: TGTGCCAGCAGACAGGGGAACACCAGGGAGCTGTTTTTT. Translating it yields CASRQGNTRELFF.

This clonotype was recorded a few times. V gene TRBV6-1 combines with J gene TRBJ2-3; 14 bases map to TRBD2. Germline V CDR1 and CDR2: MNHNS, SASEGT. Losses at the gene ends were 7 bases for V and 4 bases for J; bases not matched to a gene: 10. The CDR3 covers 17 residues. The CDR3 reads CASTPPGTSGRADTQYF. In DNA form, the CDR3 reads TGTGCCAGCACCCCCCCTGGGACTAGCGGGAGAGCAGATACGCAGTATTTT.

In its sample, this clonotype was seen a few times. The CDR3 region is CASKAGTDNQPQHF. In nucleotides, the CDR3 is TGTGCCAGCAAAGCCGGGACAGACAATCAGCCCCAGCATTTT. The rearrangement links TRBV28 to TRBJ1-5; 7 bases map to TRBD1. Germline CDR1 is MDHEN and CDR2 is SYDVKM. This CDR3 spans 14 amino acids. With V trimmed by 7 bases and J by 3 bases, 6 bases remained unmatched.

V is TRBV6-5 and J is TRBJ1-1; TRBD1 aligns across 10 bases. The CDR3 has 14 residues. The V gene end was trimmed by 3 bases and the J gene end by 3 bases; junction bases not matched to a gene: 1. CDR1 MNHEY and CDR2 SVGAGI come from the germline V gene. Written as DNA, the CDR3 is TGTGCCAGCAGTTATGGGACAGGGGACACTGAAGCTTTCTTT. It translates to CASSYGTGDTEAFF.

The chain couples TRBV9 to TRBJ1-2; D perhaps matches TRBD1 (5 bases). The V gene lost 1 base and the J gene lost 2 bases, with 9 bases spanning the gap. Germline values: CDR1 SGDLS, CDR2 YYNGEE. The CDR3 length is 14 residues. The CDR3 spells CASSVRDANYGYTF. CDR3 bases: TGTGCCAGCAGCGTACGGGACGCGAACTATGGCTACACCTTC. Filled out from reference TRBV9 and TRBJ1-2, the complete variable domain reads DSGVTQTPKHLITATGQRVTLRCSPRSGDLSVYWYQQSLDQGLQFLIQYYNGEERAKGNILERFSAQQFPDLHSELNLSSLELGDSALYFCASSVRDANYGYTFGSGTRLTVV.

This clonotype was recorded many times. The V gene is TRBV5-1, the J gene TRBJ2-7, with D possibly being TRBD1 (5 bases). The V end was cut by 1 base, the J end by 5 bases, with 10 bases between. This CDR3 contains 13 residues. From germline, CDR1 is SGHRS and CDR2 YFSETQ. CDR3 bases: TGCGCCAGCAGCTTGAAGAGCAGGGACGAGCAGTACTTC. Protein: CASSLKSRDEQYF.

The sample holds many counts of this clonotype. V gene TRBV20-1 combines with J gene TRBJ2-7, with D perhaps TRBD1 (5 bases). The CDR3 covers 12 residues. CDR1 and CDR2 from the germline V gene are DFQATT and SNEGSKA (reference sequence). V was clipped by 0 bases and J by 4 bases, with 7 bases between them. CDR3 in DNA: TGCAGTGCTAGAGACAGGGCATACGAGCAGTACTTC. It translates to CSARDRAYEQYF.

The table lists this clonotype with many counts. The chain employs TRBV2 and TRBJ1-5; D is perhaps TRBD1 (6 bases). Germline V gives CDR1 SNHLY, CDR2 FYNNEI. This CDR3 is built from 15 residues. Trimming stripped 0 bases from V and 9 bases from J, with 15 bases between. CDR3 DNA sequence: TGTGCCAGCAGTGAAGCCCTAGGGGGGCTAGCGCCCCAGCATTTT. Translating it yields CASSEALGGLAPQHF.

As DNA, the CDR3 is TGCAGTGCTAGTTCGACTAGCGGGAAGTCAGATACGCAGTATTTT. Amino acids: CSASSTSGKSDTQYF. V is TRBV20-1 and J is TRBJ2-3, with 11 bases fitting TRBD2. The V and J ends lost 3 bases and 4 bases, in that order; junction bases with no gene match: 6. Germline loops: CDR1 DFQATT, CDR2 SNEGSKA (reference sequence). The CDR3 spans 15 residues.

In its sample, this clonotype was seen many times. V usage is TRBV2 and J usage is TRBJ2-6; 7 positions match TRBD1. CDR1 is SNHLY and CDR2 is FYNNEI in the germline V gene. The CDR3 contains 16 residues. With 5 bases clipped from V and 2 bases from J, the junction kept 6 bases outside the gene matches. CDR3 region: CASSRQGVTGANVLTF. For the CDR3, the DNA is TGTGCCAGCAGTAGACAGGGAGTCACTGGGGCCAACGTCCTGACTTTC.

The chain joins TRBV5-6 to TRBJ1-4; 12 bases are a match to TRBD1. The ends lost 5 bases at V and 6 bases at J; junction bases unmatched: 5. Germline values: CDR1 SGHDT, CDR2 YYEEEE. CDR3 length: 15 amino acids. Here the CDR3 DNA reads TGTGCCAGCAGGGGGACAGGGGGCTGGGATGAAAAACTGTTTTTT. Translation gives CASRGTGGWDEKLFF.

This clonotype was picked up many times. The chain uses TRBV28 and TRBJ2-5; possibly TRBD1 for D (8 bases). Trimming cost V 6 bases and J 5 bases, with 25 bases left between them. There are 17 residues in the CDR3. Germline-derived CDR1 and CDR2 are MDHEN and SYDVKM. The CDR3 region has the DNA TGTGCCAGCAGAATTGGGGATTACAGGGGGGGAAGGGAGACCCAGTACTTC. Residues: CASRIGDYRGGRETQYF. Complete variable domain (other parts from reference TRBV28 and TRBJ2-5): DVKVTQSSRYLVKRTGEKVFLECVQDMDHENMFWYRQDPGLGLRLIYFSYDVKMKEKGDIPEGYSVSREKKERFSLILESASTNQTSMYLCASRIGDYRGGRETQYFGPGTRLLVL.

Note on this clonotype: Just one base apart from a much larger clone, this may be a read error. V and J are TRBV11-2 and TRBJ2-3; 9 bases line up with TRBD2. The V segment lost 5 bases and the J segment 6 bases; nucleotides outside the gene matches: 18. The germline V gene encodes CDR1 SGHAT and CDR2 FQNNGV. CDR3 size: 18 residues. The DNA for the CDR3 is TGTGCCAGCAGCACCACGGGGCTAGCGGGGATGGTGGTCGATACGCAGTATTTT. The encoded protein is CASSTTGLAGMVVDTQYF.

This clonotype was found many times. The chain uses TRBV11-3 and TRBJ2-1; D uncertain. V gave up 1 base and J gave up 8 bases, with 15 bases separating them. The CDR3 loop spans 15 amino acids. CDR1 and CDR2 from the germline V gene are SGHNT and YENEEA. CDR3 nucleotide sequence: TGTGCCAGCAGCTTAGGGGAAGTCGTTTGGGATGAGCAGTTCTTC. It translates to CASSLGEVVWDEQFF.